Presented here are 20 T cell receptor beta chains from one specimen sequenced in a study of cytomegalovirus exposure and HLA in healthy donors. The PCR used 60 Vbeta and 13 Jbeta primers. Method: immunoSEQ multiplex PCR; TCRdb's copy keeps in-frame clones and lacks some. This sample carries 110,000 to 150,000 clones, 60% to 85% of them seen once, and the ten largest clones take 3.9%. Sequencing was carried out using PBMCs. The receptors stem from a man aged 18-30 years in good health and CMV-seronegative.

This rearrangement joins TRBV13 to TRBJ2-1; 8 positions agree with TRBD1. The germline V gene encodes CDR1 PRHDT and CDR2 FYEKMQ (reference sequence). The CDR3 consists of 15 residues. V was clipped by 0 bases and J by 4 bases; unmatched bases: 2. The CDR3 region has the DNA TGTGCCAGCAGCTTAGGTGGGGACAGGTACAATGAGCAGTTCTTC. It is translated as CASSLGGDRYNEQFF.

CDR3 coding DNA: TGTGCCAGCAGCTTGGGGCACGAGCAGTACTTC. It codes for CASSLGHEQYF. The chain employs TRBV5-6 and TRBJ2-7; the D is unclear. Trimming removed 0 bases at V and 5 bases at J, with 3 bases between. Looked up from germline, CDR1 is SGHDT and CDR2 is YYEEEE. The CDR3 consists of 11 residues.

In regard to this clone: One junction end disagrees with the germline gene, perhaps due to a read error. This rearrangement joins TRBV10-1 to TRBJ2-7; D perhaps matches TRBD1 (6 bases). CDR1 and CDR2 (germline): WNHNN, SYGVQD (reference sequence). The CDR3 is 15 amino acids. This chain's CDR3 is CSSSDRGTNSYGQYF. The CDR3 nucleotides read TGCTCCAGCAGTGATAGGGGGACCAACTCCTACGGGCAGTACTTC.

The chain carries TRBV5-6 and TRBJ1-3; D is undetermined. Trimming took 1 base from V and 0 from J, leaving 8 bases between them. The germline CDR1 and CDR2 sequences are SGHDT and YYEEEE. The CDR3 runs to 15 residues. In DNA, the CDR3 is TGTGCCAGCAGCTTGAGAGGAGTCTCTGGAAACACCATATATTTT. Its protein product is CASSLRGVSGNTIYF.

A single count supports this clone. J is TRBJ1-2 and V is TRBV27; possible D gene TRBD1, 5 bases. CDR1 MNHEY and CDR2 SMNVEV come from the germline V gene (reference sequence). The ends were cut back, 6 bases at V and 2 bases at J, with 13 bases in the middle. This CDR3 spans 14 amino acids. CDR3 protein: CASRRTGGNYGYTF. The CDR3 DNA reads TGTGCCAGCAGAAGGACCGGGGGGAACTATGGCTACACCTTC.

J is TRBJ2-7 and V is TRBV10-1; perhaps TRBD2 as D (7 bases). The germline gives CDR1 WNHNN, CDR2 SYGVQD (reference sequence). V lost 5 bases to trimming and J lost 5 bases, with 13 bases between them. The CDR3 totals 13 residues. The CDR3 reads CASSSGGLDEQYF. In DNA form, the CDR3 reads TGCGCCAGCAGTTCCGGGGGGCTTGACGAGCAGTACTTC.

CDR3 bases: TGCGCCAGCAGTTGGGACAGGGGAACCTACGAGCAGTACTTC. Translating gives CASSWDRGTYEQYF. The chain links TRBV5-1 to TRBJ2-7; the match to TRBD1 covers 10 bases. Germline-derived CDR1 and CDR2 are SGHRS and YFSETQ. V lost 5 bases and J lost 2; bases outside the gene matches: 4. The CDR3 consists of 14 residues. The full variable domain, its missing parts supplied by reference TRBV5-1 and TRBJ2-7, is KAGVTQTPRYLIKTRGQQVTLSCSPISGHRSVSWYQQTPGQGLQFLFEYFSETQRNKGNFPGRFSGRQFSNSRSEMNVSTLELGDSALYLCASSWDRGTYEQYFGPGTRLTVT.

This clone was seen more than once but under ten times. This chain connects TRBV7-7 to TRBJ2-6, with TRBD2 as a possible D gene (6 bases). The ends were cut back, 1 base at V and 2 bases at J, with 12 bases in the middle. CDR3 size: 17 residues. Germline-derived CDR1 and CDR2 are SSHAT and FNYEAQ (reference sequence). CDR3 nucleotide sequence: TGTGCCAGCAGCTTAGGTGGGGACTCAACTGGGGCCAACGTCCTGACTTTC. Amino acid sequence: CASSLGGDSTGANVLTF.

This clone was found a few times. The chain uses TRBV9 and TRBJ2-5; 9 bases are shared with TRBD1. The CDR3 loop spans 15 amino acids. Unmatched junction bases numbered 8, after V lost 6 bases and J lost 2 bases. Germline values: CDR1 SGDLS, CDR2 YYNGEE. The CDR3 sequence is CASNLRGQGQETQYF. The CDR3, as DNA: TGTGCCAGCAACCTACGGGGACAGGGACAAGAGACCCAGTACTTC.

In this sample, this clone turned up a few times. The V and J genes are TRBV7-9 and TRBJ2-7, with 7 bases fitting TRBD2. Germline assignment: CDR1 SEHNR and CDR2 FQNEAQ (reference sequence). The CDR3 contains 14 residues. Losses at the gene ends were 3 bases for V and 0 bases for J; bases not matched to a gene: 2. This CDR3 is CASSFGGGSYEQYF. Here the CDR3 DNA reads TGTGCCAGCAGCTTTGGCGGGGGCTCCTACGAGCAGTACTTC. Looking up the rest from reference TRBV7-9 and TRBJ2-7 gives the full variable domain: DTGVSQNPRHKITKRGQNVTFRCDPISEHNRLYWYRQTLGQGPEFLTYFQNEAQLEKSRLLSDRFSAERPKGSFSTLEIQRTEQGDSAMYLCASSFGGGSYEQYFGPGTRLTVT.

This clone has just one count. The rearrangement joins TRBV5-8 to TRBJ1-1; D perhaps matches TRBD1 (5 bases). CDR3 length: 15 amino acids. Germline CDR1 SGHTS, CDR2 YDEGEE. V was trimmed by 3 bases and J by 1 base, leaving 13 bases between them. The CDR3 bases are TGTGCCAGCAGCTGGAGGGGACCGCGGAACACTGAAGCTTTCTTT. This codes for CASSWRGPRNTEAFF.

The chain employs TRBV23-1 and TRBJ2-7, with a tentative D call TRBD2 (6 bases). TRBV23-1 is an ORF for which the function is uncertain. V was clipped by 8 bases and J by 5 bases, with 16 bases between them. This CDR3 spans 13 amino acids. CDR3 nucleotides: TGCGCCAGCGCCCAAGGGGACTTCGACGAGCAGTACTTC. Translating gives CASAQGDFDEQYF.

This chain uses TRBV2 with TRBJ2-2; 8 bases agree with TRBD2. V lost 8 bases and J lost 5; bases outside the gene matches: 10. The CDR3 has 15 amino acids. CDR1 is SNHLY and CDR2 is FYNNEI in the germline V gene. CDR3 amino acids: CASAREGGRTGELFF. The CDR3 DNA follows: TGTGCCAGCGCTCGGGAGGGGGGGCGAACCGGGGAGCTGTTTTTT.

The count of this clone is one. The chain recombines TRBV9 with TRBJ1-4; 9 bases line up with TRBD1. This CDR3 has 14 residues. The ends lost 3 bases at V and 8 bases at J; junction bases unmatched: 5. Germline values: CDR1 SGDLS, CDR2 YYNGEE. The CDR3 loop reads CASSGDRVAEKLFF. The CDR3 nucleotides read TGTGCCAGCAGCGGGGACAGGGTAGCGGAAAAACTGTTTTTT.

CDR3 DNA sequence: TGTGCCAGCAGCCCTAGCGGGAGTTTAACAGATACGCAGTATTTT. Translation: CASSPSGSLTDTQYF. This chain uses TRBV28 with TRBJ2-3, with 10 bases fitting TRBD2. Looked up from germline, CDR1 is MDHEN and CDR2 is SYDVKM. The CDR3 covers 15 residues. V shed 6 bases, J shed 3 bases, and the junction held 6 bases outside the gene matches.

V usage is TRBV19 and J usage is TRBJ1-1, with 7 nucleotides matching TRBD1. V was pared by 0 bases and J by 7 bases, with 5 bases of the junction left unmatched. Germline V lookup: CDR1 LNHDA, CDR2 SQIVND (reference sequence). This CDR3 is built from 14 residues. This CDR3 reads CASSIERDSLEAFF. Written as DNA, the CDR3 is TGTGCCAGTAGTATAGAACGGGACAGCCTTGAAGCTTTCTTT.

V and J are TRBV11-2 and TRBJ2-2; D is unclear. V was shortened by 5 bases and J by 2 bases, with 12 bases between the two germline ends. Germline V CDR1 and CDR2: SGHAT, FQNNGV. There are 15 residues in the CDR3. The CDR3 coding sequence is TGTGCCAGCAGCGGCCTCCGATCTAACACCGGGGAGCTGTTTTTT. Residues: CASSGLRSNTGELFF.

The gene calls are TRBV18 and TRBJ2-6; TRBD1 is a possible D gene (5 bases). The CDR3 sequence is 14 residues long. Germline loops: CDR1 KGHSH, CDR2 LQKENI. V was clipped by 4 bases and J by 2 bases, with 6 bases between them. CDR3 bases: TGTGCCAGCTCACAGGACACTGGGGCCAACGTCCTGACTTTC. Amino acid sequence: CASSQDTGANVLTF.

The sample holds a few counts of this clone. This chain joins TRBV5-4 and TRBJ2-3; TRBD1 aligns across 7 bases. The V segment lost 4 bases and the J segment 0 bases; nucleotides outside the gene matches: 8. Germline V gene sequence: CDR1 SGHNT, CDR2 YYREEE (reference sequence). The CDR3 extends over 16 amino acids. The CDR3 protein is CASSQGQLASTDTQYF. The CDR3 DNA reads as TGTGCCAGCAGCCAGGGACAGCTAGCTAGCACAGATACGCAGTATTTT.

This clone was detected once. The chain is built from TRBV18 and TRBJ2-3; 7 bases fit TRBD1. Germline V lookup: CDR1 KGHSH, CDR2 LQKENI. The CDR3 runs to 15 residues. V dropped 5 bases and J dropped 0; count of bases not matched to a gene: 5. The CDR3 loop reads CASSSGQLSTDTQYF. Written as DNA, the CDR3 is TGTGCCAGCTCATCGGGACAGTTGAGCACAGATACGCAGTATTTT.